A single sample is the source of the 19 T cell receptor beta chains below, sequenced in a study of T cells in Graves' hyperthyroidism and ophthalmopathy. Researchers amplified the TCR beta CDR3 regions from RNA transcripts. The HTBI primer set served for first-round RT-PCR of the TCR CDR3. TCRdb reprocessed the multiplex PCR reads with MiXCR, giving one entry per CDR3 protein. The sample includes some 690,000 distinct CDR3 sequences, 17% of them seen just once. Source material: blood. The receptors come from a man aged 45-65 years with Graves' hyperthyroidism.

The J gene is TRBJ1-4, the V gene TRBV7-6; possibly TRBD1 for D (6 bases). The V gene lost 5 bases and the J gene lost 8 bases, with 9 bases spanning the gap. CDR1 is SGHVS, CDR2 FNYEAQ, per germline. This CDR3 has 12 residues. The CDR3 coding sequence is TGTGCCAGCAGCATAGGACAGGAAAAACTGTTTTTT. It yields the protein CASSIGQEKLFF.

The sample holds many counts of this clonotype. The DNA of the CDR3 is TGTGCCAGCAGCGGACTACTCGAGACCCAGTACTTC. Its translation is CASSGLLETQYF. The chain uses TRBV9 and TRBJ2-5; perhaps TRBD2 as D (5 bases). From germline, CDR1 is SGDLS and CDR2 YYNGEE. The CDR3 runs 12 residues. The V end lost 3 bases, the J end lost 5 bases, and 8 bases lay between the germline ends. The whole variable domain, filled in from reference TRBV9 and TRBJ2-5, reads DSGVTQTPKHLITATGQRVTLRCSPRSGDLSVYWYQQSLDQGLQFLIQYYNGEERAKGNILERFSAQQFPDLHSELNLSSLELGDSALYFCASSGLLETQYFGPGTRLLVL.

Ten or more counts support this clonotype. The chain is built from TRBV11-2 and TRBJ2-2; the D gene is possibly TRBD2 (6 bases). CDR3 length: 17 residues. V was clipped by 5 bases and J by 6 bases, with 22 bases between them. Germline CDR1 reads SGHAT; CDR2 reads FQNNGV. CDR3 sequence reads: CASSAIEGGVIPGELFF. CDR3 nucleotides: TGTGCCAGCAGCGCTATAGAAGGAGGGGTCATCCCCGGGGAGCTGTTTTTT.

In this sample, this clonotype turned up a few times. The gene calls are TRBV6-1 and TRBJ2-7; 8 nucleotides align to TRBD1. Per the germline V gene, CDR1 is MNHNS and CDR2 is SASEGT. With 5 bases clipped from V and 3 bases from J, the junction kept 6 bases outside the gene matches. The CDR3 consists of 14 residues. As DNA, the CDR3 is TGTGCCAGCAGTCCAGGGGGCGGGCTCTACGAGCAGTACTTC. Amino acids: CASSPGGGLYEQYF.

This clonotype was seen many times. The chain combines TRBV28 with TRBJ1-1; D gene uncertain. The V end lost 7 bases, the J end lost 8 bases, and 20 bases lay between the germline ends. Germline CDR1 and CDR2: MDHEN and SYDVKM. The CDR3 has 14 amino acids. The CDR3 loop reads CASKLGEGGAEAFF. CDR3 coding DNA: TGTGCCAGCAAGCTCGGGGAGGGCGGAGCGGAAGCTTTCTTT.

At least ten counts were recorded for this clonotype. The gene calls are TRBV11-2 and TRBJ2-5; the match to TRBD2 covers 14 bases. Germline-derived CDR1 and CDR2 are SGHAT and FQNNGV. Losses at the gene ends were 4 bases for V and 9 bases for J; bases not matched to a gene: 7. The CDR3 is made up of 15 amino acids. This CDR3 is CASSSPRTSGRSQYF. The CDR3 bases are TGTGCCAGCAGCTCCCCCAGGACTAGCGGGAGGTCCCAGTACTTC.

The gene calls are TRBV5-1 and TRBJ2-6; TRBD2 agrees at 7 bases. The trim removed 0 bases at V and 4 bases at J, leaving 13 bases unmatched. This CDR3 has 19 amino acids. Germline CDR1 and CDR2: SGHRS and YFSETQ. CDR3 DNA: TGCGCCAGCAGCTTGGTATCGGGAGGAGCAAGTTTGGGGGCCAACGTCCTGACTTTC. Protein: CASSLVSGGASLGANVLTF.

The rearrangement uses TRBV29-1 and TRBJ1-2; 7 nucleotides agree with TRBD1. J lost 3 bases, V lost 7 bases, and 8 bases had no gene match. The length of the CDR3 is 13 residues. Germline assignment: CDR1 SQVTM and CDR2 ANQGSEA. CDR3 region: CSATGDIDYGYTF. For the CDR3, the DNA is TGCAGCGCAACAGGGGATATTGACTATGGCTACACCTTC.

The table lists this clonotype with many counts. The V call is TRBV2, the J call TRBJ2-5; TRBD1 agrees at 8 bases. V shed 9 bases, J shed 1 base, and the junction held 1 base outside the gene matches. The CDR3 is 12 residues long. Germline V lookup: CDR1 SNHLY, CDR2 FYNNEI. The CDR3 loop reads CASGQGQETQYF. CDR3 nucleotides: TGTGCCAGTGGACAGGGCCAAGAGACCCAGTACTTC.

V and J are TRBV5-4 and TRBJ1-1; 10 nucleotides agree with TRBD1. The CDR3 runs 15 residues. Per the germline V gene, CDR1 is SGHNT and CDR2 is YYREEE (reference sequence). V lost 4 bases, J lost 8 bases, and 11 bases stayed unmatched. The CDR3 protein is CASSPSTGGGQEAFF. The CDR3 region has the DNA TGTGCCAGCAGCCCATCGACAGGGGGCGGGCAAGAAGCTTTCTTT.

This clonotype was detected ten times or more. The CDR3 here is CATSRDLSAFRETQYF. CDR3 nucleotide sequence: TGTGCCACCAGCAGAGATCTGTCCGCTTTTAGGGAGACCCAGTACTTC. The chain has TRBV15 and TRBJ2-5; D unclear. CDR1 LNHNV and CDR2 YYDKDF come from the germline V gene (reference sequence). Trimming took off 0 bases at V and 5 bases at J, with 16 bases between the two ends. The CDR3 has 16 amino acids. The entire variable domain, with the rest obtained from reference TRBV15 and TRBJ2-5, is as follows: DAMVIQNPRYQVTQFGKPVTLSCSQTLNHNVMYWYQQKSSQAPKLLFHYYDKDFNNEADTPDNFQSRRPNTSFCFLDIRSPGLGDTAMYLCATSRDLSAFRETQYFGPGTRLLVL.

The gene calls are TRBV18 and TRBJ2-7; D might be TRBD2 (6 bases). V lost 0 bases, J lost 2 bases, and 14 bases lay in between. Germline CDR1 and CDR2: KGHSH and LQKENI. The length of the CDR3 is 16 residues. Here the CDR3 DNA reads TGTGCCAGCTCACCACCGGGGGGATTCCACACCTACGAGCAGTACTTC. Translation gives CASSPPGGFHTYEQYF.

This clonotype has a single count. A single base separates this from a much larger clone, so it may be a read error. As DNA, the CDR3 is TGTGCCAGCGGTTACTCTTATGAGGGGGCGAACACTGAAGCTTTCTTT. Amino acids: CASGYSYEGANTEAFF. The chain combines TRBV6-5 with TRBJ1-1; the match to TRBD1 covers 7 bases. CDR1 and CDR2 (germline): MNHEY, SVGAGI. The CDR3 runs to 16 residues.

This clonotype was picked up a small number of times. The rearrangement links TRBV27 to TRBJ1-6; D call uncertain. Trimming removed 8 bases at V and 10 bases at J, with 24 bases between. CDR3 length: 16 residues. CDR1 and CDR2 from the germline V gene are MNHEY and SMNVEV (reference sequence). CDR3 protein: CASRSLFGRAGSPLHF. CDR3 in DNA: TGTGCCAGCCGAAGTCTGTTCGGGAGGGCAGGCTCACCCCTCCACTTT.

The sample holds a few counts of this clonotype. V gene TRBV20-1 combines with J gene TRBJ2-3; 10 nucleotides line up with TRBD2. The CDR3 spans 15 residues. Germline loops: CDR1 DFQATT, CDR2 SNEGSKA (reference sequence). The V gene end was trimmed by 4 bases and the J gene end by 1 base; junction bases not matched to a gene: 5. CDR3 bases: TGCAGTGCTATCCTCGGGACTAGCGGCACAGATACGCAGTATTTT. It translates to CSAILGTSGTDTQYF.

This clonotype has more than one count but fewer than ten. This chain uses TRBV9 with TRBJ2-7; 8 positions agree with TRBD1. Trimming took 3 bases from V and 4 from J; bases not matched to a gene: 6. Germline CDR1 is SGDLS and CDR2 is YYNGEE. The CDR3 sequence is 14 residues long. CDR3 coding DNA: TGTGCCAGCAGCGACACGGGACAGGCTTACGAGCAGTACTTC. Translated: CASSDTGQAYEQYF.

The table lists this clonotype with a few counts. Given a much more abundant clone one base away, this may be a read error. The chain couples TRBV28 to TRBJ2-5; TRBD1 matches at 7 bases. With V trimmed by 4 bases and J by 0 bases, 5 bases remained unmatched. The length of the CDR3 is 15 residues. Germline V CDR1 and CDR2: MDHEN, SYDVKM. The CDR3 spells CASSSPGQNQETQYF. The CDR3 nucleotides are TGTGCCAGCAGTTCTCCGGGACAGAACCAAGAGACCCAGTACTTC. Complete variable domain (other parts from reference TRBV28 and TRBJ2-5): DVKVTQSSRYLVKRTGEKVFLECVQDMDHENMFWYRQDPGLGLRLIYFSYDVKMKEKGDIPEGYSVSREKKERFSLILESASTNQTSMYLCASSSPGQNQETQYFGPGTRLLVL.

This clonotype was recorded at least ten times. The rearrangement uses TRBV30 and TRBJ2-7; 12 bases fit TRBD1. With 2 bases clipped from V and 6 bases from J, the junction kept 5 bases outside the gene matches. Germline V gene sequence: CDR1 GTSNPN, CDR2 SVGIG (reference sequence). The CDR3 contains 14 residues. The CDR3 protein is CAWSRGQGAVEQYF. CDR3 nucleotides: TGTGCCTGGAGTCGGGGACAGGGGGCGGTCGAGCAGTACTTC. The complete variable domain, with remaining parts taken from reference TRBV30 and TRBJ2-7, reads SQTIHQWPATLVQPVGSPLSLECTVEGTSNPNLYWYRQAAGRGLQLLFYSVGIGQISSEVPQNLSASRPQDRQFILSSKKLLLSDSGFYLCAWSRGQGAVEQYFGPGTRLTVT.

This clonotype was seen only a few times. The chain has TRBV20-1 and TRBJ2-4; TRBD1 is a possible D gene (6 bases). Per germline, CDR1 DFQATT and CDR2 SNEGSKA (reference sequence). There are 13 residues in the CDR3. Between the trimmed V and J ends, which lost 5 bases and 2 bases, there was a span of 10 bases. CDR3 nucleotides: TGCAGTGCTCGCCGGGACACCAAAAACATTCAGTACTTC. Amino acids: CSARRDTKNIQYF.